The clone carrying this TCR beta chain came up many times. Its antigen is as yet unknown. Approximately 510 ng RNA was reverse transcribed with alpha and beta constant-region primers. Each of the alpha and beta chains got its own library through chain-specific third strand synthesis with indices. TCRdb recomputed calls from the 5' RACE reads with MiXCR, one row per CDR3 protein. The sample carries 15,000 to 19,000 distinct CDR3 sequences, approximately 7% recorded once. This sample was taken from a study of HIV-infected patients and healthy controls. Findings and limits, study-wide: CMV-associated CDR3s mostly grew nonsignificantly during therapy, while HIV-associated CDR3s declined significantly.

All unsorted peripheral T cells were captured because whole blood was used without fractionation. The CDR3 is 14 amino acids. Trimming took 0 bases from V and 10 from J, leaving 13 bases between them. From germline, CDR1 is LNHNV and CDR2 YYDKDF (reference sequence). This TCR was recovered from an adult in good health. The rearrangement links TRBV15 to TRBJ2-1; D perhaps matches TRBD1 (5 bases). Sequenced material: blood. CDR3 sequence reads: CATSRDWGSGEQFF. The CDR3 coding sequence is TGTGCCACCAGCAGAGATTGGGGCAGTGGAGAGCAGTTCTTC.